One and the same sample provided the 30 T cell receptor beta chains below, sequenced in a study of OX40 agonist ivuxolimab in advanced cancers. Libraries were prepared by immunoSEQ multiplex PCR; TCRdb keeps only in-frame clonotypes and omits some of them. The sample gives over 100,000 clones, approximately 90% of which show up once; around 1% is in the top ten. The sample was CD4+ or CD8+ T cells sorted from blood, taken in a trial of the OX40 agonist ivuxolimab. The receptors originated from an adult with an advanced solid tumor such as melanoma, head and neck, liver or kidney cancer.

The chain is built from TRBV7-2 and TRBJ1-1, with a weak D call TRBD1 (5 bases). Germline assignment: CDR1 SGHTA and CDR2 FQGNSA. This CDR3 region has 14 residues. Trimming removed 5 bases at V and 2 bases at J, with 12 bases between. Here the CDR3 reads CASSTGRSNTEAFF. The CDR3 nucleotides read TGTGCCAGCAGCACGGGACGGTCAAACACTGAAGCTTTCTTT.

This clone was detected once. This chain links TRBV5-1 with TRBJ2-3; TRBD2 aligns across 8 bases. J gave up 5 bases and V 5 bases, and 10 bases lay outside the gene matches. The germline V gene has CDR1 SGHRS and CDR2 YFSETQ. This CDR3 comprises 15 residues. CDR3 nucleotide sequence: TGCGCCAGCAGTGAAGACGGGAGGGCCTTAGATACGCAGTATTTT. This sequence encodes CASSEDGRALDTQYF.

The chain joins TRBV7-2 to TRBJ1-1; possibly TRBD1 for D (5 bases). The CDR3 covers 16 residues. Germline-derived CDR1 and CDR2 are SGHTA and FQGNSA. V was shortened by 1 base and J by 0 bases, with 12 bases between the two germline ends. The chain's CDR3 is CASSLVGIGVNTEAFF. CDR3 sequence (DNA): TGTGCCAGCAGCTTAGTTGGTATAGGGGTGAACACTGAAGCTTTCTTT.

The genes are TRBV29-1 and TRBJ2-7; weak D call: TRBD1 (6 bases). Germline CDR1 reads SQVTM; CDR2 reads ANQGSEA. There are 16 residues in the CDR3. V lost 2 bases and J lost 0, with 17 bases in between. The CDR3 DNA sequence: TGCAGCGTTGAATTAGGGGGACATCCGCCCTCCTACGAGCAGTACTTC. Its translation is CSVELGGHPPSYEQYF.

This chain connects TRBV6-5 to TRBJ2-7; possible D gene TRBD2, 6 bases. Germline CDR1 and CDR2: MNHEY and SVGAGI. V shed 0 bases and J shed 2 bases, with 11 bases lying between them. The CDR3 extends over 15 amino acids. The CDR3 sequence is CASSYSGSGTYEQYF. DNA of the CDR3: TGTGCCAGCAGTTACTCGGGTAGCGGAACCTACGAGCAGTACTTC.

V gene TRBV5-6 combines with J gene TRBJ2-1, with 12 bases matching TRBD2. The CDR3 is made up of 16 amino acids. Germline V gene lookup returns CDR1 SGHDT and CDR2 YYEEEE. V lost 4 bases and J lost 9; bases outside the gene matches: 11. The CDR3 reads CASSGGLAGQWGEQFF. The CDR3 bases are TGTGCCAGCAGCGGCGGACTAGCGGGACAATGGGGTGAGCAGTTCTTC.

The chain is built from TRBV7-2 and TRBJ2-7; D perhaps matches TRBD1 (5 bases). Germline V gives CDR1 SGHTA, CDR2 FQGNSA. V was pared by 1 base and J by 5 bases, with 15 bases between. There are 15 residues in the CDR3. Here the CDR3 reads CASSLVGRVGDEQYF. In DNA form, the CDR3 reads TGTGCCAGCAGCTTAGTGGGCAGGGTAGGGGACGAGCAGTACTTC. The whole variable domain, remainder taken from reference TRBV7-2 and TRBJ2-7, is GAGVSQSPSNKVTEKGKDVELRCDPISGHTALYWYRQSLGQGLEFLIYFQGNSAPDKSGLPSDRFSAERTGGSVSTLTIQRTQQEDSAVYLCASSLVGRVGDEQYFGPGTRLTVT.

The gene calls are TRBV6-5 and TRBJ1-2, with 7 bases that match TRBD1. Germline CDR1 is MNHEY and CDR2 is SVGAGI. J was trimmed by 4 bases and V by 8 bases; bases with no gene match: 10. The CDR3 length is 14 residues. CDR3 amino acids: CASGRQGGGYGYTF. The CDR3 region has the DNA TGTGCCAGCGGGAGACAGGGAGGCGGCTATGGCTACACCTTC.

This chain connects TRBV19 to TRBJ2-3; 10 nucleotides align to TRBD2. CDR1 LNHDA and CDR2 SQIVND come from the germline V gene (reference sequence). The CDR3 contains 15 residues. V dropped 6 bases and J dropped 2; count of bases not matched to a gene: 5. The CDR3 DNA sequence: TGTGCCAGTAGGAGCCTAGCGGGAGTCACAGATACGCAGTATTTT. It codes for CASRSLAGVTDTQYF.

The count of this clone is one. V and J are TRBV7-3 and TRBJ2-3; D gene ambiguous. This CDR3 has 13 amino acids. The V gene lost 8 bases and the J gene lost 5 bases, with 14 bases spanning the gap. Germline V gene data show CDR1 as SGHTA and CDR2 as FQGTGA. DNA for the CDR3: TGTGCCAGCGGTAGGCAGTTGTTAGATACGCAGTATTTT. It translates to CASGRQLLDTQYF.

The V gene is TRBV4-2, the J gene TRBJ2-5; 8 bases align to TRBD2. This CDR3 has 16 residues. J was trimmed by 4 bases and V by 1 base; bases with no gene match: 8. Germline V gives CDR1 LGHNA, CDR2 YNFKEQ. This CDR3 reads CASSQGSGGPGETQYF. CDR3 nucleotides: TGTGCCAGCAGCCAAGGTTCGGGAGGGCCGGGAGAGACCCAGTACTTC.

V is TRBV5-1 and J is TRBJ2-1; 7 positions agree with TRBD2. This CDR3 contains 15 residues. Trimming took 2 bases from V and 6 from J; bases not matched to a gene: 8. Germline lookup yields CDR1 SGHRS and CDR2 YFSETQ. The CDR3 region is CASSFAEAGVNEQFF. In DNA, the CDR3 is TGCGCCAGCAGCTTTGCTGAGGCGGGGGTCAATGAGCAGTTCTTC. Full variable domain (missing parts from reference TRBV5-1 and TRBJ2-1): KAGVTQTPRYLIKTRGQQVTLSCSPISGHRSVSWYQQTPGQGLQFLFEYFSETQRNKGNFPGRFSGRQFSNSRSEMNVSTLELGDSALYLCASSFAEAGVNEQFFGPGTRLTVL.

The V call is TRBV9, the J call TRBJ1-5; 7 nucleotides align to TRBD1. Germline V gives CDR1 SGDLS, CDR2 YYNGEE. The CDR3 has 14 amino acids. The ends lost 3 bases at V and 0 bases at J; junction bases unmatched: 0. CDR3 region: CASSGTGSNQPQHF. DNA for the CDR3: TGTGCCAGCAGCGGGACAGGTAGCAATCAGCCCCAGCATTTT.

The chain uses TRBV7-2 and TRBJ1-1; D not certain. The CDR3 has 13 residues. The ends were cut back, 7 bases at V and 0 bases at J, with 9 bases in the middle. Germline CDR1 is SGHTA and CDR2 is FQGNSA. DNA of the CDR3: TGTGCCAGCACGTCCCAATTGAACACTGAAGCTTTCTTT. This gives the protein CASTSQLNTEAFF.

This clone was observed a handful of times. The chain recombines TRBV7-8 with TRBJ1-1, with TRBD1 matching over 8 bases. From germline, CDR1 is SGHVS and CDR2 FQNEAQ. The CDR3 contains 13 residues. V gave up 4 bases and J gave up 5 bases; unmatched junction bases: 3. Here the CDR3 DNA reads TGTGCCAGCAGCTCGGACAGGGTAACTGAAGCTTTCTTT. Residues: CASSSDRVTEAFF.

The chain's CDR3 is CSVEFAGASYEQYF. The CDR3 DNA sequence: TGCAGCGTTGAATTTGCGGGAGCGTCCTACGAGCAGTACTTC. V gene TRBV29-1 combines with J gene TRBJ2-7, with 7 bases lining up with TRBD2. Germline loops: CDR1 SQVTM, CDR2 ANQGSEA. After removal of 2 bases from V and 1 base from J, the junction contained 5 bases not matched to a gene. The CDR3 spans 14 residues.

The CDR3 nucleotides are TGTGCCAAGTGGATGACTAGCGGGATAGAAGATACGCAGTATTTT. This sequence encodes CAKWMTSGIEDTQYF. The V call is TRBV7-9, the J call TRBJ2-3, with TRBD2 matching over 11 bases. The CDR3 spans 15 residues. The germline gives CDR1 SEHNR, CDR2 FQNEAQ (reference sequence). J was trimmed by 5 bases and V by 10 bases; bases with no gene match: 11.

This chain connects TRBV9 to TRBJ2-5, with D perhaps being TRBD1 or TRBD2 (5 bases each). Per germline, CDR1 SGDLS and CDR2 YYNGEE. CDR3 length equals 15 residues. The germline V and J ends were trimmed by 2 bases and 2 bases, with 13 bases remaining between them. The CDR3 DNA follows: TGTGCCAGCAGCGTCGATCCGGGACGACAAGAGACCCAGTACTTC. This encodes CASSVDPGRQETQYF.

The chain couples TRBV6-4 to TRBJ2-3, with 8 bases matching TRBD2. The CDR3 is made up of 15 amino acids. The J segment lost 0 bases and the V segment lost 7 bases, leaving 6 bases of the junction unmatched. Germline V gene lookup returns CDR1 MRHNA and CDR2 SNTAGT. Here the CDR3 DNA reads TGTGCCAGCACCAATCCTAGCGGGAGCACAGATACGCAGTATTTT. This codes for CASTNPSGSTDTQYF.

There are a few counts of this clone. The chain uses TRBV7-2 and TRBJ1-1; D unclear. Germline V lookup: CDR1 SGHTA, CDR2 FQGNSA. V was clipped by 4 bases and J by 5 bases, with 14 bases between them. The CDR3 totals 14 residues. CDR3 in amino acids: CASSSPAAGTEAFF. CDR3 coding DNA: TGTGCCAGCAGCTCACCCGCGGCGGGGACTGAAGCTTTCTTT.

CDR3 nucleotide sequence: TGTGCCAGCAGTGACAGGACAGGGGGCTCTTATCACACCGGGGAGCTGTTTTTT. Translating it yields CASSDRTGGSYHTGELFF. This rearrangement joins TRBV6-1 to TRBJ2-2, with 11 bases aligning to TRBD1. CDR3 length: 18 amino acids. The trim removed 3 bases at V and 3 bases at J, leaving 9 bases unmatched. The germline gives CDR1 MNHNS, CDR2 SASEGT.

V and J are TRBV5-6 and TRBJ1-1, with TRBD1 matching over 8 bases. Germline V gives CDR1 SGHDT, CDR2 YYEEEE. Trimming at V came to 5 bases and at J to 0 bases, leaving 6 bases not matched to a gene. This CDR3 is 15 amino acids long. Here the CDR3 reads CASRYRGTMNTEAFF. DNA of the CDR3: TGTGCCAGCAGGTACAGGGGGACCATGAACACTGAAGCTTTCTTT. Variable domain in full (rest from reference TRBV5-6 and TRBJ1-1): DAGVTQSPTHLIKTRGQQVTLRCSPKSGHDTVSWYQQALGQGPQFIFQYYEEEERQRGNFPDRFSGHQFPNYSSELNVNALLLGDSALYLCASRYRGTMNTEAFFGQGTRLTVV.

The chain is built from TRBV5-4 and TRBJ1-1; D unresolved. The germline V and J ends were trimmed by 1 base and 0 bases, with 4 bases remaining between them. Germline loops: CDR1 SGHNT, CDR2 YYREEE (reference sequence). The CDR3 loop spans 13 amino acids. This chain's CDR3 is CASSLMMNTEAFF. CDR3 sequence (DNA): TGTGCCAGCAGCTTGATGATGAACACTGAAGCTTTCTTT.

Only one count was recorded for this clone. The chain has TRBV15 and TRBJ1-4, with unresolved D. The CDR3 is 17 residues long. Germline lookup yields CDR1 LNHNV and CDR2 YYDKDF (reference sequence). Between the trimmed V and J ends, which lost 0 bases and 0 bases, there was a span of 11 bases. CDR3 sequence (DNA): TGTGCCACCAGCAGAGATAAGGGCACTGCAACTAATGAAAAACTGTTTTTT. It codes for CATSRDKGTATNEKLFF.

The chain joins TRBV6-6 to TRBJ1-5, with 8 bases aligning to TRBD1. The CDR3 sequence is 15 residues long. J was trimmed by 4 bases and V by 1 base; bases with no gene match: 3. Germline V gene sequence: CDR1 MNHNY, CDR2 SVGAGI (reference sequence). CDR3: CASSYFRQGNQPQHF. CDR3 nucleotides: TGTGCCAGCAGTTACTTCCGACAGGGGAATCAGCCCCAGCATTTT.

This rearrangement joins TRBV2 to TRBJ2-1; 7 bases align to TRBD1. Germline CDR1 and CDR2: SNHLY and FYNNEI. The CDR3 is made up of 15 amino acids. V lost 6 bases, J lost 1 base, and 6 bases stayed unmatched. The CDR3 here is CASRGTVSSYNEQFF. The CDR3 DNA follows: TGTGCCAGCAGAGGGACAGTTAGTTCCTACAATGAGCAGTTCTTC.

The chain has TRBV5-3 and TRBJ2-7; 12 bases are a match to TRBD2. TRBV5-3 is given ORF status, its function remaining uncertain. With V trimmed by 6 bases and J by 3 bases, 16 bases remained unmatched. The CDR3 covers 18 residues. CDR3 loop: CARIPGGWASGRVYEQYF. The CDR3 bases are TGTGCCAGAATTCCAGGGGGATGGGCTAGCGGGAGGGTCTACGAGCAGTACTTC.

CDR3: CSAADSYNSPLHF. The CDR3 DNA reads as TGCAGCGCCGCGGACAGCTATAATTCACCCCTCCACTTT. The chain links TRBV29-1 to TRBJ1-6; D is possibly TRBD1 (6 bases). In germline, CDR1 is SQVTM, CDR2 ANQGSEA. Trimming removed 7 bases at V and 3 bases at J, with 10 bases between. The CDR3 loop spans 13 amino acids.

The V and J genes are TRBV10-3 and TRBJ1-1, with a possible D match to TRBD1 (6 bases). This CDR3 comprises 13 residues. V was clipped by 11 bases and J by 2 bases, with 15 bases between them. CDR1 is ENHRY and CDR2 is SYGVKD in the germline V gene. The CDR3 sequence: CAASRTVNTEAFF. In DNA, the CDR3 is TGTGCCGCCTCCCGGACAGTAAACACTGAAGCTTTCTTT.

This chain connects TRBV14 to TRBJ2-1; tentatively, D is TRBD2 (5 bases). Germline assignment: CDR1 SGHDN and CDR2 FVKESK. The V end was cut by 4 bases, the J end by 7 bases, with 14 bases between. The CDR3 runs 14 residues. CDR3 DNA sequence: TGTGCCAGCAGCCTCTCCTTCGGGGTAAATGAGCAGTTCTTC. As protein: CASSLSFGVNEQFF.